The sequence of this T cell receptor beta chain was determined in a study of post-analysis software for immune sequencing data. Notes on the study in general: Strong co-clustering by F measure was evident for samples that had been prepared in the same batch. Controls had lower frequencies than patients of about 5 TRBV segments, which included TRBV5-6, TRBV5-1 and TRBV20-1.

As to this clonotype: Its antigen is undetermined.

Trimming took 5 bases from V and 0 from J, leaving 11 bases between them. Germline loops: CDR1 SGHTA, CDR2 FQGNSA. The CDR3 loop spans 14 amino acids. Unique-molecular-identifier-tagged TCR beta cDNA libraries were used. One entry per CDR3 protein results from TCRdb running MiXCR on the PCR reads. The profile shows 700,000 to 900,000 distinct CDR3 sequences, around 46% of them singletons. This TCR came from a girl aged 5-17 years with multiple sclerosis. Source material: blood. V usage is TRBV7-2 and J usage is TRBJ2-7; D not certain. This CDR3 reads CASSREASSYEQYF. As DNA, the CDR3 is TGTGCCAGCAGCCGAGAAGCGAGCTCCTACGAGCAGTACTTC.